This T cell receptor beta chain was captured by sequencing in a study of identical twins. TCRdb re-called the 5' RACE reads through MiXCR, storing one row per CDR3 protein. The sample holds about 470,000 distinct CDR3 sequences, 20% to 25% seen once. In regard to this clonotype: What it recognizes is unknown.

The CDR3 sequence is 14 residues long. V shed 3 bases and J shed 5 bases, with 11 bases lying between them. Study-wide results and limits: Conclusions rested on cross-sectional statistics rather than following the same donors.

The data also belong to a second study, concerning T cells expressing NK-cell markers. That paper notes: Seven HCMV-seropositive donors and one seronegative donor made up the eight sequenced donors. The same clonotypes also predominated in the CD3+CD56-NKG2C+ fraction of a few donors.

Sequencing was carried out using CD4+ T cells sorted from blood. This TCR came from a woman under 30 in good health. V is TRBV12-3 or TRBV12-4 and J is TRBJ1-5, with D uncertain. The CDR3 loop reads CASSLESSYQPQHF. In DNA form, the CDR3 reads TGTGCCAGCAGTTTGGAGTCCTCTTATCAGCCCCAGCATTTT.